The sequence of this T cell receptor beta chain was determined in a study of blood T cell repertoires in COVID-19. Across under 25 US areas, participants ranged in age from about 18 to 89 years. The CDR3 totals 14 residues. Germline values: CDR1 SGHKS, CDR2 YYEKEE (reference sequence). V dropped 2 bases and J dropped 8 bases, with 13 bases sitting between them. Clones were read by immunoSEQ multiplex PCR, and TCRdb kept only the in-frame ones, dropping some. The sample shows 200,000 to 300,000 clones, approximately 86% of them seen only once. The chain joins TRBV5-5 to TRBJ1-4; D possibly corresponds to TRBD1 (5 bases). The sequenced sample was PBMCs or T cells enriched from blood (not recorded which). This TCR was sampled from a woman younger than 30 who had recovered from COVID-19. The CDR3 reads CASSFGAGGEKLFF. CDR3 coding DNA: TGTGCCAGCAGCTTTGGGGCGGGAGGCGAAAAACTGTTTTTT. Using reference TRBV5-5 and TRBJ1-4 for the parts outside the CDR3, the full variable domain is DAGVTQSPTHLIKTRGQQVTLRCSPISGHKSVSWYQQVLGQGPQFIFQYYEKEERGRGNFPDRFSARQFPNYSSELNVNALLLGDSALYLCASSFGAGGEKLFFGSGTQLSVL.